The 30 T cell receptor beta chains given below trace back to one sample, sequenced in a study of blood T cell repertoires in COVID-19. TCRdb's table, derived via immunoSEQ multiplex PCR, lists solely in-frame clones and lacks some. This sample has about 210,000 clones, with about nine tenths found just once. The specimen sequenced was peripheral blood. The receptors here all came from a man in his late teens or twenties with active or convalescent COVID-19.

This clone was observed a single time. V is TRBV3-1 (or the pseudogene TRBV3-2) and J is TRBJ1-6, with TRBD1 matching 7 bases. The CDR3 extends over 14 amino acids. With V trimmed by 4 bases and J by 13 bases, 10 bases remained unmatched. CDR1 is LGHDT and CDR2 is YNNKEL in the germline V gene (reference sequence). The CDR3 region has the DNA TGTGCCAGCAGCCCCCGACAGGGAAAAATCCCCCTCCACTTT. It yields the protein CASSPRQGKIPLHF.

A few counts support this clone. The chain carries TRBV29-1 and TRBJ1-2; 8 bases are shared with TRBD1. The V gene's germline CDR1 is SQVTM and CDR2 ANQGSEA. Unmatched junction bases numbered 14, after V lost 6 bases and J lost 5 bases. This CDR3 is 15 amino acids long. This CDR3 is CSVRPGQGLTYGYTF. The CDR3 DNA follows: TGCAGCGTACGTCCAGGACAGGGCCTTACGTATGGCTACACCTTC.

This clone came up once. This sequence joins TRBV6-2 or TRBV6-3 and TRBJ1-1; maybe TRBD1 (6 bases). This CDR3 contains 15 residues. With 0 bases removed from V and 11 bases from J, the gap between germline ends came to 19 bases. From germline, CDR1 is MNHEY and CDR2 SVGEGT. The CDR3 here is CASSYSPDVTGRAFF. The CDR3 nucleotides read TGTGCCAGCAGTTACTCCCCCGACGTCACAGGGCGTGCTTTCTTT.

The table lists this clone with a count of one. The chain uses TRBV3-1 (or the pseudogene TRBV3-2) and TRBJ2-3; D is perhaps TRBD1 (5 bases). CDR1 and CDR2 from the germline V gene are LGHDT and YNNKEL (reference sequence). Trimming took 5 bases from V and 2 from J, leaving 11 bases between them. This CDR3 region has 14 residues. The CDR3 loop reads CASSWGRHTDTQYF. CDR3 coding DNA: TGTGCCAGCAGCTGGGGCAGACACACAGATACGCAGTATTTT.

The rearrangement uses TRBV9 and TRBJ2-1; TRBD2 aligns across 7 bases. From germline, CDR1 is SGDLS and CDR2 YYNGEE. The length of the CDR3 is 16 residues. With 0 bases clipped from V and 5 bases from J, the junction kept 8 bases outside the gene matches. For the CDR3, the DNA is TGTGCCAGCAGCGTAGGAAGGGCTAGCGGAGACAATGAGCAGTTCTTC. It codes for CASSVGRASGDNEQFF.

The J gene is TRBJ1-4, the V gene TRBV30; no reliable D call. V gave up 3 bases and J gave up 0 bases, with 11 bases separating them. Germline lookup yields CDR1 GTSNPN and CDR2 SVGIG (reference sequence). The CDR3 is 15 amino acids. DNA of the CDR3: TGTGCCTGGAGCGCAGTAATTCCAACTAATGAAAAACTGTTTTTT. As protein: CAWSAVIPTNEKLFF.

The chain uses TRBV5-6 and TRBJ1-1; 8 positions agree with TRBD1. Trimming cost V 4 bases and J 6 bases; bases outside gene matches: 8. Germline lookup yields CDR1 SGHDT and CDR2 YYEEEE. This CDR3 comprises 14 residues. The CDR3 nucleotides are TGTGCCAGCAGCAGGGCAGGGGGCTTCGCTGAAGCTTTCTTT. Protein: CASSRAGGFAEAFF.

Concerning this clone: This same CDR3 is encoded by further DNA sequences in the sample. This chain links TRBV3-1 (or the pseudogene TRBV3-2) with TRBJ2-1, with 7 bases fitting TRBD2. In germline, CDR1 is LGHDT, CDR2 YNNKEL (reference sequence). The V and J ends lost 1 base and 4 bases, in that order; junction bases with no gene match: 4. This CDR3 is 15 amino acids long. The CDR3 is CASSQGASGYNEQFF. The CDR3 coding sequence is TGTGCCAGCAGCCAAGGGGCTAGCGGTTACAATGAGCAGTTCTTC.

This clone was counted once. The chain recombines TRBV5-6 with TRBJ1-1; TRBD1 is a possible D gene (6 bases). Trimming took off 3 bases at V and 1 base at J, with 10 bases between the two ends. Germline assignment: CDR1 SGHDT and CDR2 YYEEEE. The CDR3 has 14 amino acids. This CDR3 is CASSWGGGNTEAFF. The DNA for the CDR3 is TGTGCCAGCAGCTGGGGGGGCGGGAACACTGAAGCTTTCTTT.

The V call is TRBV2, the J call TRBJ2-4; D is perhaps TRBD2 (6 bases). Germline V gives CDR1 SNHLY, CDR2 FYNNEI. This CDR3 has 17 amino acids. With 0 bases removed from V and 0 bases from J, the gap between germline ends came to 12 bases. The CDR3 reads CASSEAGTQLAKNIQYF. The DNA for the CDR3 is TGTGCCAGCAGTGAAGCGGGGACTCAACTAGCCAAAAACATTCAGTACTTC. The full variable domain, with the rest looked up from reference TRBV2 and TRBJ2-4, is EPEVTQTPSHQVTQMGQEVILRCVPISNHLYFYWYRQILGQKVEFLVSFYNNEISEKSEIFDDQFSVERPDGSNFTLKIRSTKLEDSAMYFCASSEAGTQLAKNIQYFGAGTRLSVL.

As to this clone: A much more abundant neighbour one base away suggests this may be a read error. The chain carries TRBV4-1 and TRBJ2-3, with a possible D match to TRBD2 (6 bases). Trimming stripped 0 bases from V and 0 bases from J, with 10 bases between. Germline lookup yields CDR1 MGHRA and CDR2 YSYEKL. There are 16 residues in the CDR3. The CDR3 sequence: CASSQEGGISTDTQYF. The CDR3 DNA is TGCGCCAGCAGCCAAGAGGGCGGGATTAGCACAGATACGCAGTATTTT.

The chain joins TRBV2 to TRBJ1-4, with 10 bases matching TRBD1. The CDR3 has 14 amino acids. The junction had 5 bases not matched to a gene; V was cut back by 6 bases and J by 7 bases. Per germline, CDR1 SNHLY and CDR2 FYNNEI. The CDR3 nucleotides are TGTGCCAGCAGCCGGGACAGGGGAGGTGAAAAACTGTTTTTT. Amino acids: CASSRDRGGEKLFF. The full variable domain, its missing parts supplied by reference TRBV2 and TRBJ1-4, is EPEVTQTPSHQVTQMGQEVILRCVPISNHLYFYWYRQILGQKVEFLVSFYNNEISEKSEIFDDQFSVERPDGSNFTLKIRSTKLEDSAMYFCASSRDRGGEKLFFGSGTQLSVL.

The chain joins TRBV24-1 to TRBJ2-3, with 9 nucleotides matching TRBD2. This CDR3 is built from 16 residues. V shed 3 bases and J 1 base; nucleotides not matched to a gene: 4. Per germline, CDR1 KGHDR and CDR2 SFDVKD. The CDR3 region is CATSDRPSGGTDTQYF. The CDR3 nucleotides read TGTGCCACCAGTGATCGCCCTAGCGGGGGCACAGATACGCAGTATTTT.

The rearrangement uses TRBV27 and TRBJ1-4; D gene uncertain. Germline loops: CDR1 MNHEY, CDR2 SMNVEV (reference sequence). This CDR3 has 15 residues. V dropped 0 bases and J dropped 5 bases, with 10 bases sitting between them. The CDR3 sequence: CASSLSRRGNEKLFF. The CDR3 DNA is TGTGCCAGCAGTTTATCGAGACGGGGAAATGAAAAACTGTTTTTT.

This chain connects TRBV7-9 to TRBJ1-5, with D unclear. This CDR3 is built from 15 residues. V lost 5 bases and J lost 7, with 18 bases in between. Germline V gene lookup returns CDR1 SEHNR and CDR2 FQNEAQ (reference sequence). CDR3 in amino acids: CASSPGSVPNQPQHF. In nucleotides, the CDR3 is TGTGCCAGCAGCCCCGGTTCGGTCCCGAACCAGCCCCAGCATTTT.

The V and J genes are TRBV3-1 (or the pseudogene TRBV3-2) and TRBJ2-5; a possible D gene is TRBD2 (6 bases). In germline, CDR1 is LGHDT, CDR2 YNNKEL (reference sequence). Trimming left V 4 bases short and J 5 bases short, with 8 bases between. This CDR3 has 12 amino acids. The CDR3 DNA is TGTGCCAGCAGCCCGGGAGAGGAGACCCAGTACTTC. This translates into CASSPGEETQYF.

The chain uses TRBV5-1 and TRBJ1-2, with TRBD1 identical over 7 bases. Per germline, CDR1 SGHRS and CDR2 YFSETQ. V shed 4 bases, J shed 2 bases, and the junction held 5 bases outside the gene matches. The CDR3 covers 14 residues. This CDR3 is CASSGGQSNYGYTF. In DNA, the CDR3 is TGCGCCAGCAGCGGGGGACAGTCAAACTATGGCTACACCTTC.

The CDR3 bases are TGTGCCAGCAGTTCCAGGACTCCCGGGCGGGGAGATACGCAGTATTTT. This translates into CASSSRTPGRGDTQYF. The chain has TRBV28 and TRBJ2-3; tentative D call: TRBD2 (6 bases). V was trimmed by 4 bases and J by 5 bases, leaving 19 bases between them. Per germline, CDR1 MDHEN and CDR2 SYDVKM. The CDR3 runs to 16 residues.

A remark on this clone: A read error may produce the germline difference seen at one junction end. CDR3 in amino acids: CASSEDRILAKNIQYF. The CDR3 coding sequence is TGTGCCAGCAGCGAAGACAGGATACTAGCCAAAAACATTCAGTACTTC. This chain uses TRBV6-1 with TRBJ2-4; perhaps TRBD1 as D (6 bases). CDR1 and CDR2 (germline): MNHNS, SASEGT. This CDR3 contains 16 residues.

The J gene is TRBJ2-1, the V gene TRBV27; 13 bases fit TRBD2. This CDR3 has 20 amino acids. Germline V lookup: CDR1 MNHEY, CDR2 SMNVEV (reference sequence). Losses at the gene ends were 2 bases for V and 3 bases for J; bases not matched to a gene: 13. The CDR3 protein is CASSLGLAGATLEGYNEQFF. The CDR3 DNA follows: TGTGCCAGCAGTTTAGGACTAGCGGGAGCCACGCTTGAGGGCTACAATGAGCAGTTCTTC.

The chain uses TRBV24-1 and TRBJ1-4, with a possible D match to TRBD1 (6 bases). Trimming pared 2 bases from V and 0 bases from J, leaving 6 bases between. CDR1 and CDR2 (germline): KGHDR, SFDVKD. CDR3 length equals 15 residues. The CDR3 coding sequence is TGTGCCACCAGTGATTGGACAGCAACTAATGAAAAACTGTTTTTT. Amino acids: CATSDWTATNEKLFF.

Only one count was recorded for this clone. The rearrangement joins TRBV7-2 to TRBJ1-4, with 11 bases lining up with TRBD1. The CDR3 totals 15 residues. In germline, CDR1 is SGHTA, CDR2 FQGNSA. V gave up 5 bases and J gave up 6 bases; unmatched junction bases: 5. The chain's CDR3 is CASSKDRGQYEKLFF. The CDR3 nucleotides are TGTGCCAGCAGCAAGGACAGGGGGCAGTATGAAAAACTGTTTTTT.

The rearrangement links TRBV15 to TRBJ2-1; 12 positions match TRBD1. The CDR3 totals 16 residues. The germline gives CDR1 LNHNV, CDR2 YYDKDF (reference sequence). V was clipped by 2 bases and J by 7 bases; unmatched bases: 6. The CDR3 nucleotides are TGTGCCACCAGCAGACGGGGACAGGGGGCTTTGAATGAGCAGTTCTTC. Protein sequence: CATSRRGQGALNEQFF. Complete variable domain (other parts from reference TRBV15 and TRBJ2-1): DAMVIQNPRYQVTQFGKPVTLSCSQTLNHNVMYWYQQKSSQAPKLLFHYYDKDFNNEADTPDNFQSRRPNTSFCFLDIRSPGLGDTAMYLCATSRRGQGALNEQFFGPGTRLTVL.

The V call is TRBV5-1, the J call TRBJ1-3; no clear D. The germline V gene has CDR1 SGHRS and CDR2 YFSETQ. V was shortened by 3 bases and J by 0 bases, with 7 bases between the two germline ends. This CDR3 is built from 14 residues. CDR3 sequence reads: CASSSQDSGNTIYF. Written as DNA, the CDR3 is TGCGCCAGCAGCTCGCAGGACTCTGGAAACACCATATATTTT.

The chain recombines TRBV7-9 with TRBJ1-6; tentative D call: TRBD1 (5 bases). The CDR3 has 14 amino acids. CDR1 is SEHNR, CDR2 FQNEAQ, per germline (reference sequence). V lost 0 bases, J lost 10 bases, and 10 bases lay in between. The CDR3 DNA reads as TGTGCCAGCAGCTTAGCGATGACAGACTCACCCCTCCACTTT. Translating it yields CASSLAMTDSPLHF.

The rearrangement uses TRBV27 and TRBJ2-7, with 10 bases matching TRBD2. This CDR3 contains 14 residues. Germline CDR1 reads MNHEY; CDR2 reads SMNVEV (reference sequence). Unmatched junction bases numbered 4, after V lost 3 bases and J lost 5 bases. CDR3 protein: CASSFGTSVHEQYF. CDR3 in DNA: TGTGCCAGCAGTTTTGGGACTAGCGTCCACGAGCAGTACTTC.

V is TRBV19 and J is TRBJ1-2; D not resolved. V dropped 3 bases and J dropped 6 bases, with 17 bases sitting between them. Germline lookup yields CDR1 LNHDA and CDR2 SQIVND (reference sequence). The CDR3 runs 15 residues. The CDR3 DNA sequence: TGTGCCAGTAGTATGCGCAGAGATGACATTAATGGCTACACCTTC. Encoded protein: CASSMRRDDINGYTF.

The chain recombines TRBV5-8 with TRBJ1-1; the match to TRBD1 covers 7 bases. Germline trimming cut 7 bases from V and 0 bases from J; bases unmatched to any gene: 12. The length of the CDR3 is 16 residues. Germline V gene lookup returns CDR1 SGHTS and CDR2 YDEGEE. The CDR3 is CASERMGQTLNTEAFF. The CDR3 coding sequence is TGTGCCAGCGAGCGTATGGGACAGACGCTGAACACTGAAGCTTTCTTT.

The V gene is TRBV19, the J gene TRBJ1-5, with a possible D match to TRBD1 (6 bases). Germline CDR1 is LNHDA and CDR2 is SQIVND (reference sequence). V lost 4 bases, J lost 5 bases, and 18 bases lay in between. The CDR3 has 16 amino acids. The CDR3 nucleotides read TGTGCCAGTAGTAGGAGGACAGATATGATTTATCAGCCCCAGCATTTT. This gives the protein CASSRRTDMIYQPQHF.

CDR3 region: CASSRQGGGNTIYF. The CDR3 DNA sequence: TGTGCCAGCAGTCGACAGGGCGGCGGAAACACCATATATTTT. V gene TRBV2 combines with J gene TRBJ1-3; 7 bases line up with TRBD1. The CDR3 extends over 14 amino acids. The ends lost 5 bases at V and 4 bases at J; junction bases unmatched: 5. In germline, CDR1 is SNHLY, CDR2 FYNNEI.